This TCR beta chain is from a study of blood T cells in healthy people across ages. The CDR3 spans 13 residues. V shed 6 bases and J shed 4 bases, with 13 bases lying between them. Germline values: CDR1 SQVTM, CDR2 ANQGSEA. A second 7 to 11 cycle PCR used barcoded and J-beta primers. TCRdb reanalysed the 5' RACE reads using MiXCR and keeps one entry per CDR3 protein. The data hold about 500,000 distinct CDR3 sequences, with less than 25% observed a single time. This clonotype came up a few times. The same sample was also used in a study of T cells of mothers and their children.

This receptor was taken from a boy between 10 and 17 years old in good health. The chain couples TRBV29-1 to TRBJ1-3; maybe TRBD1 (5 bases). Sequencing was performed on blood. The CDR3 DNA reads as TGCAGCGTCGGCGACGGGGCGGGAAACACCATATATTTT. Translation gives CSVGDGAGNTIYF.